A selection of T cell receptor beta chains follows, all from one sample in a study of regulatory T cells in long-lasting Graves disease. Using its own MiXCR run on the multiplex PCR reads, TCRdb lists one record per CDR3 protein. The repertoire holds roughly 320,000 distinct CDR3 sequences, with 16% as singletons. Separately, the same data were catalogued under a study of T cells in Graves' hyperthyroidism and ophthalmopathy.

Sample: peripheral blood mononuclear cells (PBMCs), taken at new diagnosis, from a patient treated with antithyroid drugs. The receptors stem from a man aged 40-49 years with Graves disease. The CDR3 runs from the conserved cysteine through the conserved F or W. A D gene is named only where the DNA matches it firmly. Some rows have no size entry. The others give once, few or many, or a class for an expanded clone.

TRBV6-2/TRBV6-3	TRBJ1-1	NA	NA	CASSELAGGDTEAFF	TGTGCCAGCAGTGAACTAGCGGGTGGGGACACTGAAGCTTTCTTT
TRBV6-2/TRBV6-3	TRBJ2-6	few	NA	CASRIQGSGANVLTF	TGTGCCAGCAGAATACAGGGCTCTGGGGCCAACGTCCTGACTTTC
TRBV30	TRBJ2-1	many	NA	CAWRLGVSSYNEQFF	TGTGCCTGGAGACTAGGGGTTAGCTCCTACAATGAGCAGTTCTTC
TRBV6-1	TRBJ2-5	many	NA	CASHWGYAQYF	TGTGCCAGCCATTGGGGTTACGCCCAGTACTTC
TRBV28	TRBJ1-1	many	TRBD1	CASRTGPENTEAFF	TGTGCCAGCAGGACAGGGCCAGAGAACACTGAAGCTTTCTTT
TRBV20-1	TRBJ2-5	few	NA	CSARDSINYFQETQYF	TGCAGTGCTAGAGACTCTATAAACTACTTCCAAGAGACCCAGTACTTC
TRBV10-3	TRBJ2-1	many	NA	CAISSRQGPFYNEQFF	TGTGCCATCAGTTCCCGCCAGGGTCCATTTTACAATGAGCAGTTCTTC
TRBV6-1	TRBJ2-7	many	TRBD2	CASRRAGPRDEQYF	TGTGCCAGCAGGCGAGCGGGGCCTCGAGACGAGCAGTACTTC
TRBV14	TRBJ2-6	few	NA	CASSPQRRNGANVLTF	TGTGCCAGCAGCCCCCAAAGACGAAATGGGGCCAACGTCCTGACTTTC
TRBV7-2	TRBJ2-3	many	NA	CASSSRFMGADTQYF	TGTGCCAGCAGCTCCCGATTTATGGGGGCAGATACGCAGTATTTT
TRBV4-1	TRBJ1-1	many	NA	CASSQEQIGPGAFF	TGCGCCAGCAGCCAAGAACAGATAGGGCCAGGGGCTTTCTTT
TRBV5-1	TRBJ1-4	many	NA	CASSFQQPFEKLFF	TGCGCCAGCAGCTTCCAACAGCCCTTTGAAAAACTGTTTTTT
TRBV25-1	TRBJ2-3	NA	NA	CASSGNADTQYF	TGTGCCAGCAGTGGGAATGCAGATACGCAGTATTTT
TRBV28	TRBJ1-5	many	NA	CASLGADQPQHF	TGTGCCAGCCTGGGGGCGGATCAGCCCCAGCATTTT
TRBV7-8	TRBJ1-5	NA	TRBD1	CASSPRTGHNQPQHF	TGTGCCAGCAGCCCGCGGACAGGGCACAATCAGCCCCAGCATTTT
TRBV9	TRBJ2-2	few	NA	CASSVYPGGELFF	TGTGCCAGCAGCGTATACCCGGGCGGGGAGCTGTTTTTT
TRBV6-1	TRBJ1-2	many	NA	CASSEAPGGNYGYTF	TGTGCCAGCAGTGAAGCGCCGGGCGGCAACTATGGCTACACCTTC
TRBV28	TRBJ2-5	many	TRBD1	CASSFSPGQGARQETQYF	TGTGCCAGCAGTTTCTCCCCGGGACAGGGCGCCCGTCAAGAGACCCAGTACTTC
TRBV6-2/TRBV6-3	TRBJ1-3	many	NA	CASSLDRPRGNTIYF	TGTGCCAGCAGCTTAGACAGGCCGAGAGGCAACACCATATATTTT
TRBV7-2	TRBJ2-3	many	TRBD2	CASSLRGSGLAGLTDTQYF	TGTGCCAGCAGCTTACGAGGGAGCGGACTAGCGGGGCTCACAGATACGCAGTATTTT
TRBV7-2	TRBJ1-4	few	NA	CASSLTDSARLFF	TGTGCCAGCAGTCTAACAGATTCAGCGCGACTGTTTTTT
TRBV20-1	TRBJ2-1	many	TRBD1	CSAATGGLANEQFF	TGCAGTGCTGCAACAGGGGGCCTAGCGAATGAGCAGTTCTTC
TRBV10-3	TRBJ1-5	many	NA	CAISASGVDQPQHF	TGTGCCATCAGTGCGTCGGGGGTCGATCAGCCCCAGCATTTT
TRBV5-5	TRBJ2-5	many	TRBD2	CASSLASGGAEETQYF	TGTGCCAGCAGCTTGGCTAGCGGGGGGGCGGAGGAGACCCAGTACTTC
TRBV3-1	TRBJ2-1	many	TRBD2	CASSQARLAGRHEQFF	TGTGCCAGCAGCCAAGCCCGGCTAGCGGGGAGGCATGAGCAGTTCTTC